Given below is one T cell receptor (beta chain) in context. These data are taken from a study of CD8+ T cells in alopecia areata. The CDR3 runs 11 residues. Germline CDR1 LNHDA, CDR2 SQIVND (reference sequence). The germline V and J ends were trimmed by 8 bases and 4 bases, with 9 bases remaining between them. Following extraction, RNA underwent reverse transcription to cDNA, which served as the sequencing template. Profiled with immunoSEQ multiplex PCR; TCRdb holds only in-frame clones, not every one. The data show 100,000 to 150,000 clones, 40% to 55% seen once. The rearrangement uses TRBV19 and TRBJ2-7; D might be TRBD1 (6 bases). The TCR originated in a human donor with alopecia areata. Sequences were obtained from NKG2D-low CD8+ T cells sorted from blood. For the CDR3, the DNA is TGTGCCAGTGGACAGATTTACGAGCAGTACTTC. This translates into CASGQIYEQYF.